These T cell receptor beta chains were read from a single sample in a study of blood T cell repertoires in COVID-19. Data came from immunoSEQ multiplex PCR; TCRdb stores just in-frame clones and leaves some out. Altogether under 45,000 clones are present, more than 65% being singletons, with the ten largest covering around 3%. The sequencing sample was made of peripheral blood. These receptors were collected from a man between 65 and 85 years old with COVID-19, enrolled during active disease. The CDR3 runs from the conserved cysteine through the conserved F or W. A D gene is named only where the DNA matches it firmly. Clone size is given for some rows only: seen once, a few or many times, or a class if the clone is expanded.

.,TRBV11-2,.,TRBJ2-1,TGTGCCAGCAGCTTAGTGAGTAGAGAGCAGTTCTTC,CASSLVSREQFF
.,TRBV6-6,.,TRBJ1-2,TGTGCCAGCAAGGGGAACCAAGGCCCAGCTAACTATGGCTACACCTTC,CASKGNQGPANYGYTF
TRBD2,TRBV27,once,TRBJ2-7,TGTGCCAGCAGTTTAATGCTAGCGGGGGGCGAGCAGTACTTC,CASSLMLAGGEQYF
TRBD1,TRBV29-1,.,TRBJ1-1,TGCAGCGGGTGGACAGGGGTGGGGACTGAAGCTTTCTTT,CSGWTGVGTEAFF
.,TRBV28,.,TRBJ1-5,TGTGCCAGCAGTTTTCGGGGGGGAGGTAATCAGCCCCAGCATTTT,CASSFRGGGNQPQHF
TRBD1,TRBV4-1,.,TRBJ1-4,TGCGCCAGCAGCCAAGGAGGGGGCAGGACTAATGAAAAACTGTTTTTT,CASSQGGGRTNEKLFF
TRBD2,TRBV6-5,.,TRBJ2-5,TGTGCCAGCAACCGACTAGCGGGAGGGCAAGAGACCCAGTACTTC,CASNRLAGGQETQYF
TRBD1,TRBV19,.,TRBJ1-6,TGTGCCAGTAGTATAAGGGGACAGGCTTCACCCCTCCACTTT,CASSIRGQASPLHF
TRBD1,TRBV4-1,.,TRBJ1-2,TGCGCCAGCAGCCAAGCGAGGGGGCTGAACTATGGCTACACCTTC,CASSQARGLNYGYTF
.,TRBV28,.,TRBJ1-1,TGTGCCAGCAGTTCCCCAGGGCAAAACACTGAAGCTTTCTTT,CASSSPGQNTEAFF
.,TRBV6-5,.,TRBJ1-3,TGTGCCAGCAGTTACGGGGGGTCCGGAAACACCATATATTTT,CASSYGGSGNTIYF
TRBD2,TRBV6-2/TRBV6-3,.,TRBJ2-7,TGTGCCAGCAGCTCCGGGACTAGCGGGAGGGCCCTCAAGCACGAGCAGTACTTC,CASSSGTSGRALKHEQYF
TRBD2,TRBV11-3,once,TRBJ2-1,TGTGCCAGCAGCTACTCGACTAGCGGGAATCAGCAGTTCTTC,CASSYSTSGNQQFF
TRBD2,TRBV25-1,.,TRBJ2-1,TGTGCCAGCGACCCGGGAGGGACGTTCGGTCAGCAGTTCTTC,CASDPGGTFGQQFF
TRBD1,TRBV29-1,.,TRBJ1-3,TGCAGCGTGAGGACAGGCCAGGGAAACACCATATATTTT,CSVRTGQGNTIYF
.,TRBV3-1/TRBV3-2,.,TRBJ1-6,TGTGCCAGCAGCCAAGATATTGGTGGCGGGTCACCCCTCCACTTT,CASSQDIGGGSPLHF
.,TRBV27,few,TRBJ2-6,TGTGCCAGCAGTTTATCCCACGGGGACTCTGGGGCCAACGTCCTGACTTTC,CASSLSHGDSGANVLTF